The present TCR beta chain was sequenced within a study of blood T cell repertoires in COVID-19. Per germline, CDR1 SGHVS and CDR2 FNYEAQ. V lost 4 bases to trimming and J lost 8 bases; unmatched junction nucleotides: 7. The CDR3 length is 15 residues. Clones were sequenced by immunoSEQ multiplex PCR, and TCRdb holds only the in-frame ones, with some missing. There are roughly 30,000 clones in the sample; roughly 78% occur only once, and under 25% lies in the top ten. This chain uses TRBV7-6 with TRBJ2-1; TRBD2 aligns across 11 bases. The sequencing input was peripheral blood. The sequence came from a boy aged 2-15 years with active or convalescent COVID-19. CDR3 sequence: CASSYHSGGADEQFF. The CDR3 DNA sequence: TGTGCCAGCAGCTATCATAGCGGGGGGGCCGATGAGCAGTTCTTC.